This entry describes one T cell receptor (beta chain). The antigen it binds to is not known. No much larger clone is present one base from it, and per-base qualities are unavailable. TCRdb names Illumina HiSeq 1500 as the instrument used. TCRdb redid the processing of the public reads, applying fastp at Q25 and MiXCR, and retained in-frame beta chains. Rows are combined by CDR3 protein, so each entry shows the most common genes and DNA. The sample has under 600,000 distinct CDR3 sequences on record, approximately 15% of them singletons. In total, the top ten clones hold approximately 24% of the sample. The record originates from a study of T cell repertoires in cytomegalovirus infection (dated by TCRdb to about 2019). Notes on the research overall: Donor HLA type was relevant to the analysis, as public TCR beta signatures indicated carriage of CMV infection together with the matching HLA type.

Between the V and J ends, shortened by 5 bases and 6 bases respectively, the junction contains 23 bases. The germline V gene (reference sequence) gives CDR1 as LNHDA and CDR2 as SQIVND. Spanning cysteine to phenylalanine, the CDR3 consists of 17 amino acids. The only DNA kept is the CDR3, 51 bases in frame from the first base. General conclusions and limits of the study: In both this cohort and an independent cohort of several hundred donors, the cumulative frequency of public TCR beta family members distinguished carriers of CMV infection plus the relevant HLA type. The ex vivo response was dominated by HLA-C-restricted CMV-specific TCR beta clonotypes, which also provided the single most frequent clonotype in two of eight donors.

Sequenced input: CD8+ T cells from PBMCs. The V and J segments used are TRBV19 and TRBJ2-1; 5 matching bases give a weak D call of TRBD1. The clonotype was recovered from a human donor in good health (CMV status not recorded). Some clones in this sample may be carry-over from other donors' samples. The CDR3 protein is CASSFLDSSIIFNEQFF. The DNA is as follows: TGTGCCAGTAGTTTCCTTGACAGTAGTATTATTTTCAATGAGCAGTTCTTC.